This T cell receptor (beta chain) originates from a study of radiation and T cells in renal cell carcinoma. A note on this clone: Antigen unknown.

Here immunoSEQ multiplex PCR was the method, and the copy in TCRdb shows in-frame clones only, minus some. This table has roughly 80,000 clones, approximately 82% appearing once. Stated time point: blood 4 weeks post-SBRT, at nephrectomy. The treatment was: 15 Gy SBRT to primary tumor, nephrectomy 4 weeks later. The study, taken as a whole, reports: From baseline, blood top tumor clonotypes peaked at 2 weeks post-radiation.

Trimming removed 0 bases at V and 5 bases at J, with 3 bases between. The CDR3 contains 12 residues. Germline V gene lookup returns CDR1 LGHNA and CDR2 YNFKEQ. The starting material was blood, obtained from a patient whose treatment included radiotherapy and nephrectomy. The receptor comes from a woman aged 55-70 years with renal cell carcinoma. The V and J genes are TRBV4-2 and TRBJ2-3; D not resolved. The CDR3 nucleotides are TGTGCCAGCAGCCAAGAAGGAGATACGCAGTATTTT. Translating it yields CASSQEGDTQYF.